Here is one TCR beta chain with its context. The sample has other DNA sequences that encode this CDR3 too. The sample comes from a study of shared T cell receptors in the human thymus. The table came from immunoSEQ multiplex PCR; TCRdb's copy has only in-frame clones and leaves some out. The sample includes 600,000 to 900,000 clones, approximately 85% seen only once; the top ten take over 0.008%. The CDR3 consists of 16 residues. Germline V lookup: CDR1 WNHNN, CDR2 SYGVQD (reference sequence). The V and J ends lost 2 bases and 4 bases, in that order; junction bases with no gene match: 5. This sample was shared with a second study, whose subject was human thymus T cells. That work states: Thymic material originated from resections removed in the course of corrective heart surgery. Unrelated individuals were reported by related research to share highly overlapping thymic repertoires.

Sequencing was carried out using thymocytes. This sequence was found in a girl less than two years old with a congenital heart defect. The rearrangement joins TRBV10-1 to TRBJ1-6; TRBD1 matches 7 bases. DNA for the CDR3: TGCGCCAGCAGTGAGGAGGGGGCGCTTTATAATTCACCCCTCCACTTT. Translated, it gives CASSEEGALYNSPLHF.